A selection of T cell receptor beta chains follows, all from one sample in a study of breast tumors, draining lymph nodes, adjacent tissues. TCRdb reprocessed the multiplex PCR reads with MiXCR, giving one entry per CDR3 protein. The repertoire consists of tens of thousands of distinct CDR3 sequences, with about 61% occurring once and the leading ten covering approximately 21%. The material sequenced was tumor-adjacent breast tissue. These receptors originate from a female donor with breast cancer. Some clones in this sample may be carry-over from other donors' samples. Both conserved end residues are part of each CDR3.

TRBV10-3	TRBJ2-5	CAISESTTGDYGETQYF
TRBV7-3	TRBJ1-4	CASSPPRIRGEKLFF
TRBV20-1	TRBJ2-7	CSASLAALSYEQYF
TRBV20-1	TRBJ1-4	CSAREGGNEKLFF
TRBV24-1	TRBJ1-5	CASRPSDTGAQHF
TRBV7-3	TRBJ1-6	CASSPPPSPLHF
TRBV29-1	TRBJ1-6	CSVRDTDNSPLHF
TRBV7-9	TRBJ1-6	CAGTDRLNFPLHF
TRBV7-2	TRBJ1-3	CASSTDRDTIYF
TRBV5-1	TRBJ2-3	CASSPSASSGGTSADTQYF
TRBV6-4	TRBJ1-2	CASSRGGDYGYTF
TRBV2	TRBJ2-1	CASSRTRNEQFF
TRBV7-9	TRBJ1-2	CASTSGRGFSNRYTF
TRBV20-1	TRBJ1-6	CSARRSNSPLHF
TRBV5-5	TRBJ2-3	CASSLGGRSGADTQYF
TRBV28	TRBJ1-5	CASSSPDREVNQPQHF
TRBV6-1	TRBJ2-1	CASSAPGTSGYNEQFF
TRBV2	TRBJ1-2	CASSVQGDGGYTF
TRBV24-1	TRBJ2-3	CATSAAGSPTDTQYF
TRBV5-6	TRBJ2-1	CASSLGPRIGNEQFF
TRBV9	TRBJ2-7	CAINDPGARGLVEQYF
TRBV7-9	TRBJ2-1	CASSLDSINEQFF
TRBV2	TRBJ2-1	CASSGGGASYNEQFF
TRBV18	TRBJ2-7	CASSPTQGRVLDEQYF
TRBV20-1	TRBJ2-1	CSARDGLAGAVLYDEQFF
TRBV12-3/TRBV12-4	TRBJ1-2	CASRTIGRADGYTF
TRBV12-3/TRBV12-4	TRBJ2-5	CASIHRAEGGTQYF